The 18 T cell receptor beta chains in this list originate from one sample, sequenced in a study of patients and donors after allogeneic stem cell transplantation. TCRdb reprocessed the RT-PCR reads via MiXCR and lists one record per CDR3 protein. The sample shows about 4,200 distinct CDR3 sequences, about 17% of them seen only once. The sample consisted of blood, either unsorted or a sorted T cell fraction (not recorded which). The source of these receptors is a human donor who was either an allogeneic HSCT recipient or a stem cell or donor lymphocyte infusion donor (not recorded which). It is not recorded whose cells these are; they may come from a transplant donor.

The genes are TRBV29-1 and TRBJ1-6; a weak D match, TRBD1 (5 bases). This CDR3 has 15 amino acids. Trimming shortened V by 4 bases and J by 9 bases, and 19 bases separated the two germline ends. Looked up from germline, CDR1 is SQVTM and CDR2 is ANQGSEA. CDR3 coding DNA: TGCAGCGTTGGTCGGGGGGGACCGGATGGTTCACCCCTCCACTTT. The encoded protein is CSVGRGGPDGSPLHF. The variable domain in full, completed from reference TRBV29-1 and TRBJ1-6, reads SAVISQKPSRDICQRGTSLTIQCQVDSQVTMMFWYRQQPGQSLTLIATANQGSEATYESGFVIDKFPISRPNLTFSTLTVSNMSPEDSSIYLCSVGRGGPDGSPLHFGNGTRLTVT.

This clonotype appeared many times. The V gene is TRBV3-1, the J gene TRBJ1-2, with no clear D. The germline gives CDR1 LGHDT, CDR2 YNNKEL (reference sequence). The V end lost 2 bases, the J end lost 0 bases, and 4 bases lay between the germline ends. The CDR3 has 13 amino acids. The CDR3 region is CASSQTANYGYTF. The CDR3 nucleotides read TGTGCCAGCAGCCAAACAGCTAACTATGGCTACACCTTC.

The chain employs TRBV6-6 and TRBJ2-7; 7 bases agree with TRBD1. The V and J ends lost 7 bases and 2 bases, in that order; junction bases with no gene match: 8. This CDR3 contains 14 residues. Germline assignment: CDR1 MNHNY and CDR2 SVGAGI (reference sequence). The CDR3 loop is CASTLTGTAYEQYF. In DNA form, the CDR3 reads TGTGCCAGCACCCTTACCGGGACAGCCTACGAGCAGTACTTC.

This clonotype was detected a few times. The chain combines TRBV5-4 with TRBJ2-7, with no clear D. Germline CDR1 is SGHNT and CDR2 is YYREEE (reference sequence). Trimming cost V 1 base and J 6 bases, with 8 bases left between them. This CDR3 comprises 12 residues. CDR3 bases: TGTGCCAGCAGCTTGTTGGGAACCGAGCAGTACTTC. Amino acids: CASSLLGTEQYF.

This clonotype has more than one count but fewer than ten. V is TRBV15 and J is TRBJ1-1, with 8 positions matching TRBD1. Germline V gene sequence: CDR1 LNHNV, CDR2 YYDKDF (reference sequence). With 1 base clipped from V and 0 bases from J, the junction kept 4 bases outside the gene matches. CDR3 length: 16 amino acids. The CDR3 DNA is TGTGCCACCAGCAGAGGGGACAGGATCATGAACACTGAAGCTTTCTTT. Translated: CATSRGDRIMNTEAFF.

The rearrangement joins TRBV29-1 to TRBJ1-1; D unresolved. Germline lookup yields CDR1 SQVTM and CDR2 ANQGSEA. V was shortened by 1 base and J by 1 base, with 7 bases between the two germline ends. The CDR3 contains 13 residues. The CDR3 coding sequence is TGCAGCGTTGAAGTGGGTAGGAACACTGAAGCTTTCTTT. It encodes CSVEVGRNTEAFF.

The chain combines TRBV5-5 with TRBJ2-5; possibly TRBD2 for D (5 bases). V was trimmed by 5 bases and J by 11 bases, leaving 22 bases between them. Germline V gene data show CDR1 as SGHKS and CDR2 as YYEKEE (reference sequence). The CDR3 spans 14 residues. The CDR3 is CASSTPGLVVSQYF. For the CDR3, the DNA is TGTGCCAGCAGTACCCCGGGATTGGTTGTTTCTCAGTACTTC.

This clonotype has just a few counts. The rearrangement uses TRBV6-1 and TRBJ1-2; D is possibly TRBD1 (6 bases). This CDR3 is built from 13 residues. CDR1 is MNHNS and CDR2 is SASEGT in the germline V gene. V was pared by 6 bases and J by 2 bases, with 10 bases between. The CDR3 nucleotides read TGTGCCAGCAGAGAGACAGGAAACTATGGCTACACCTTC. Protein: CASRETGNYGYTF.

This clonotype was picked up many times. This chain links TRBV6-5 with TRBJ1-1; 7 bases align to TRBD1. V lost 6 bases, J lost 0 bases, and 7 bases stayed unmatched. The length of the CDR3 is 15 residues. Germline CDR1 MNHEY, CDR2 SVGAGI. CDR3 in amino acids: CASRPLTGMNTEAFF. Here the CDR3 DNA reads TGTGCCAGCAGACCCTTGACAGGGATGAACACTGAAGCTTTCTTT.

This clonotype was counted a few times. The CDR3 loop reads CASSRGYSPLHF. CDR3 DNA sequence: TGTGCCAGCAGCCGGGGTTATTCACCCCTCCACTTT. The rearrangement links TRBV3-1 to TRBJ1-6, with unresolved D. Germline V gene lookup returns CDR1 LGHDT and CDR2 YNNKEL (reference sequence). With 4 bases removed from V and 8 bases from J, the gap between germline ends came to 6 bases. This CDR3 comprises 12 residues.

This clonotype has ten or more counts. The chain uses TRBV18 and TRBJ2-7; 15 bases are shared with TRBD2. The junction had 4 bases not matched to a gene; V was cut back by 4 bases and J by 6 bases. CDR3 length equals 15 residues. Germline V CDR1 and CDR2: KGHSH, LQKENI. CDR3: CASSLGLAGGVEQYF. The DNA of the CDR3 is TGTGCCAGCTCACTCGGACTAGCGGGAGGGGTCGAGCAGTACTTC.

This clonotype showed up many times. The rearrangement uses TRBV7-9 and TRBJ1-1; D is ambiguous. The CDR3 covers 12 residues. Trimming pared 2 bases from V and 3 bases from J, leaving 4 bases between. Germline V lookup: CDR1 SEHNR, CDR2 FQNEAQ (reference sequence). CDR3 region: CASSLRDTEAFF. CDR3 DNA sequence: TGTGCCAGCAGCTTAAGGGACACTGAAGCTTTCTTT.

This clonotype was found many times. V and J are TRBV7-9 and TRBJ2-2; maybe TRBD1 (6 bases). Trimming removed 7 bases from V and 1 base from J, with 13 bases in between. The CDR3 consists of 15 residues. Germline V CDR1 and CDR2: SEHNR, FQNEAQ (reference sequence). CDR3 bases: TGTGCCAGCATCACCGGGACAAGGAACACCGGGGAGCTGTTTTTT. This translates into CASITGTRNTGELFF.

This clonotype was found once. J is TRBJ1-1 and V is TRBV20-1; D gene unclear. There are 14 residues in the CDR3. V gave up 1 base and J gave up 1 base, with 10 bases separating them. Germline V gene lookup returns CDR1 DFQATT and CDR2 SNEGSKA (reference sequence). In nucleotides, the CDR3 is TGCAGTGCTAGAGGAAAAGGCAGGAACACTGAAGCTTTCTTT. Protein product: CSARGKGRNTEAFF.

This clonotype showed up many times. This chain uses TRBV5-1 with TRBJ2-7, with D maybe TRBD1 (5 bases). The CDR3 is 14 residues long. CDR1 is SGHRS and CDR2 is YFSETQ in the germline V gene. Trimming stripped 4 bases from V and 4 bases from J, with 15 bases between. CDR3 in amino acids: CASSPGGHQYEQYF. In DNA form, the CDR3 reads TGCGCCAGCAGCCCTGGTGGACATCAATACGAGCAGTACTTC.

Judged by abundance, this clonotype is medium-sized. The rearrangement uses TRBV4-2 and TRBJ2-1, with 13 positions matching TRBD2. The germline CDR1 and CDR2 sequences are LGHNA and YNFKEQ. Trimming took 1 base from V and 9 from J; bases not matched to a gene: 12. The CDR3 spans 18 residues. CDR3 amino acids: CASSQAPLGTSGKGEQFF. The CDR3 DNA sequence: TGTGCCAGCAGCCAAGCTCCCTTGGGGACTAGCGGGAAGGGTGAGCAGTTCTTC.

This clonotype was seen a handful of times. The chain uses TRBV20-1 and TRBJ1-6; tentative D call: TRBD1 (5 bases). Germline V CDR1 and CDR2: DFQATT, SNEGSKA (reference sequence). CDR3 length: 14 amino acids. Trimming stripped 6 bases from V and 2 bases from J, with 11 bases between. In DNA, the CDR3 is TGCAGTGCACGCCGGGGGGCCTATAATTCACCCCTCCACTTT. Protein: CSARRGAYNSPLHF.

This rearrangement joins TRBV11-2 to TRBJ1-2; 7 bases are a match to TRBD1. This CDR3 contains 15 residues. Germline V gene data show CDR1 as SGHAT and CDR2 as FQNNGV. V lost 5 bases, J lost 3 bases, and 9 bases stayed unmatched. Here the CDR3 reads CASSENRGRHYGYTF. CDR3 coding DNA: TGTGCCAGCAGCGAAAACAGGGGAAGGCACTATGGCTACACCTTC.